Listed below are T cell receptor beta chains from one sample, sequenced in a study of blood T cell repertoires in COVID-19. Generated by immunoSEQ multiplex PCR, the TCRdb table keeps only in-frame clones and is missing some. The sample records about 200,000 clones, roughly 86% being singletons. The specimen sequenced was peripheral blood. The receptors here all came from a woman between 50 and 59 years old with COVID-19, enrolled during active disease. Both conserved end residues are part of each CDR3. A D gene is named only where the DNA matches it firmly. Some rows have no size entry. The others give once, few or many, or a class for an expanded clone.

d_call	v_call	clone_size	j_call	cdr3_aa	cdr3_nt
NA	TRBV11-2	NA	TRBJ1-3	CASTPLRGSGNTIYF	TGTGCCAGCACCCCCCTTCGGGGCTCTGGAAACACCATATATTTT
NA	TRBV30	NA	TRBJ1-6	CAWTFQGGGRNSPLHF	TGTGCCTGGACCTTCCAGGGCGGGGGGCGAAATTCACCCCTCCACTTT
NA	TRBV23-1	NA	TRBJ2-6	CASSQIGPRTEGPSGANVLTF	TGCGCCAGCAGTCAAATCGGGCCCCGGACGGAGGGCCCCTCTGGGGCCAACGTCCTGACTTTC
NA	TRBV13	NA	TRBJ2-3	CASSLYGGTQYF	TGTGCCAGCAGCTTATACGGGGGTACGCAGTATTTT
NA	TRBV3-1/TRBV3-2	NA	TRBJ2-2	CASSQVRGHTGELFF	TGTGCCAGCAGCCAAGTCCGGGGTCACACCGGGGAGCTGTTTTTT
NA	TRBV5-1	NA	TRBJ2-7	CASRSDGAGSEQYF	TGCGCCAGCAGATCGGACGGCGCGGGCAGCGAGCAGTACTTC
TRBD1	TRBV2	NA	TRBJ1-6	CASSEARGDRGFPLHF	TGTGCCAGCAGTGAAGCGCGGGGGGACAGGGGGTTCCCCCTCCACTTT
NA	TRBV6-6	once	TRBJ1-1	CASSYSVVVNTEAFF	TGTGCCAGCAGTTACTCAGTGGTAGTGAACACTGAAGCTTTCTTT
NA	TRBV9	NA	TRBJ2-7	CASSVAGNYEQYF	TGTGCCAGCAGCGTAGCAGGTAACTACGAGCAGTACTTC
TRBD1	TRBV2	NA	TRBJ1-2	CASSDRGTSGYTF	TGTGCCAGCAGTGACAGGGGGACGTCCGGCTACACCTTC
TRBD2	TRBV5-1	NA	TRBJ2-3	CASSLLGLAGGRTDTQYF	TGCGCCAGCAGCTTGCTAGGACTAGCGGGGGGACGCACAGATACGCAGTATTTT
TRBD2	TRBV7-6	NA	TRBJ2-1	CASSLAAGEGYNEQFF	TGTGCCAGCAGCTTAGCGGCGGGAGAAGGGTACAATGAGCAGTTCTTC
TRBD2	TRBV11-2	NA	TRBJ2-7	CASSLSSGGTTSYEQYF	TGTGCCAGCAGCTTATCGAGCGGGGGGACTACCTCCTACGAGCAGTACTTC
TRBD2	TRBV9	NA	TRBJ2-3	CASSVSGGATDTQYF	TGTGCCAGCAGCGTTAGCGGGGGGGCCACAGATACGCAGTATTTT
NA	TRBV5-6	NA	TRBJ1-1	CASSYVIGVGTEAFF	TGTGCCAGCAGTTACGTAATCGGGGTCGGCACTGAAGCTTTCTTT
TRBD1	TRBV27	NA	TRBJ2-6	CASRGQRLSGANVLTF	TGTGCCAGCAGGGGACAGAGACTTTCTGGGGCCAACGTCCTGACTTTC
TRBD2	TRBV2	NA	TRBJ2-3	CASPNGGGGAVASTDTQYF	TGTGCCAGCCCTAATGGGGGCGGGGGGGCTGTCGCTAGCACAGATACGCAGTATTTT
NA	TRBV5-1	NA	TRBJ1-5	CASSYSSGGQPQHF	TGCGCCAGCAGCTACAGCAGCGGTGGACAGCCCCAGCATTTT
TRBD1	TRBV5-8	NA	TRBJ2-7	CASSTSHPGTGSYEQYF	TGTGCCAGCAGCACTTCACACCCAGGGACAGGGAGCTACGAGCAGTACTTC
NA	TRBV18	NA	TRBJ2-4	CASSPPWGIAKNIQYF	TGTGCCAGCTCACCACCGTGGGGCATAGCCAAAAACATTCAGTACTTC
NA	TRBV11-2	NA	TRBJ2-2	CASSLVGREGTGELFF	TGTGCCAGCAGCTTAGTGGGCAGGGAAGGTACCGGGGAGCTGTTTTTT
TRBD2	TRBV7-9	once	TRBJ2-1	CASSLGLAGVSEQFF	TGTGCCAGCAGCTTGGGGCTAGCGGGGGTCAGCGAGCAGTTCTTC
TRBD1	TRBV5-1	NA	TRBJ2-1	CASSSGTGWQFF	TGCGCCAGCAGCAGTGGGACAGGGTGGCAGTTCTTC
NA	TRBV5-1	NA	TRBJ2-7	CASSFSGSYEQYF	TGCGCCAGCAGCTTCTCGGGGTCGTACGAGCAGTACTTC
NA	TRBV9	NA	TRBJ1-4	CASSVAGTTNEKLFF	TGTGCCAGCAGCGTAGCCGGGACAACTAATGAAAAACTGTTTTTT
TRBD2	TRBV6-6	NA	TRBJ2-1	CASSKGLAAYNEQFF	TGTGCCAGCAGTAAGGGACTAGCTGCCTACAATGAGCAGTTCTTC
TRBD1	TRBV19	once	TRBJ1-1	CASKPDRMNTEAFF	TGTGCCAGTAAACCGGACAGGATGAACACTGAAGCTTTCTTT
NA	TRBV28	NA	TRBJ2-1	CASSSSEAGAYNEQFF	TGTGCCAGCAGCTCCTCAGAGGCGGGGGCTTACAATGAGCAGTTCTTC
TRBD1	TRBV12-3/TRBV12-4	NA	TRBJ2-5	CASSVGQVETQYF	TGTGCCAGCAGCGTAGGACAGGTAGAGACCCAGTACTTC
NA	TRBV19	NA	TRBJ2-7	CASSISRDYEQYF	TGTGCCAGTAGTATATCCCGGGACTACGAGCAGTACTTC
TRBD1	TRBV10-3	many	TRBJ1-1	CAISGGQSMNTEAFF	TGTGCCATCAGTGGGGGACAGTCCATGAACACTGAAGCTTTCTTT
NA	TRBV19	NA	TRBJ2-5	CASSRTGSLKTQYF	TGTGCCAGTAGTCGCACAGGGAGTCTAAAGACCCAGTACTTC
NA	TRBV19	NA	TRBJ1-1	CASSMYGRTTTEAFF	TGTGCCAGTAGTATGTATGGCAGGACTACCACTGAAGCTTTCTTT
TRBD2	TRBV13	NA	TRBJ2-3	CASSSPSSGGADTQYF	TGTGCCAGCAGCTCGCCCTCTAGCGGGGGGGCAGATACGCAGTATTTT
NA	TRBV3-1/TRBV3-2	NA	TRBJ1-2	CASSQDRERRVRYGYTF	TGTGCCAGCAGCCAAGATCGTGAGCGCAGGGTGAGGTATGGCTACACCTTC
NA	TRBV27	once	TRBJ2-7	CASSLTARDEQYF	TGTGCCAGCAGTTTAACGGCGAGGGACGAGCAGTACTTC
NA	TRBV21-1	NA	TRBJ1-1	CASSKALTPPDRRVTEAFF	TGTGCCAGCAGCAAAGCTCTTACCCCCCCTGACAGGCGTGTCACTGAAGCTTTCTTT
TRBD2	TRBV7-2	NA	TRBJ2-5	CASSGRGVRETQYF	TGTGCCAGCAGCGGGCGGGGGGTCCGGGAGACCCAGTACTTC
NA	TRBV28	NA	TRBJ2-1	CASSSPLGSYNEQFF	TGTGCCAGCAGTTCCCCACTAGGTTCCTACAATGAGCAGTTCTTC
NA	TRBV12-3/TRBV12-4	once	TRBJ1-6	CASSFVGGSPLHF	TGTGCCAGCAGTTTCGTGGGAGGATCACCCCTCCACTTT
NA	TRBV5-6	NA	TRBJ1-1	CASSSIMNTEAFF	TGTGCCAGCAGCTCTATCATGAACACTGAAGCTTTCTTT
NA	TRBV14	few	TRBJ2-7	CASRGGSIEQYF	TGTGCCAGCAGGGGGGGAAGCATCGAGCAGTACTTC
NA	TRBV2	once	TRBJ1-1	CATRKSGPWEGAFF	TGTGCCACCAGAAAAAGTGGGCCTTGGGAGGGAGCTTTCTTT
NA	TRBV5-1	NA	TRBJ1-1	CASSSRQTMNTEAFF	TGCGCCAGCAGTTCTCGACAGACAATGAACACTGAAGCTTTCTTT
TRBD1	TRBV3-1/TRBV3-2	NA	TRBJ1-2	CASSQKVQGRCYTF	TGTGCCAGCAGCCAAAAGGTACAGGGGCGCTGCTACACCTTC
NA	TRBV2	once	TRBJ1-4	CASSWNRFPEKLFF	TGTGCCAGCAGTTGGAACAGATTCCCTGAAAAACTGTTTTTT
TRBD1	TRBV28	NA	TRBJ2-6	CASISGGSGANVLTF	TGTGCCAGCATTTCAGGGGGCTCTGGGGCCAACGTCCTGACTTTC
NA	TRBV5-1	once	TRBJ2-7	CASSLGTGREQYF	TGCGCCAGCAGCTTGGGAACAGGCCGCGAGCAGTACTTC
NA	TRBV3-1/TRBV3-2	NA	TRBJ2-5	CASSQGIGVTQYF	TGTGCCAGCAGCCAAGGGATCGGGGTGACCCAGTACTTC
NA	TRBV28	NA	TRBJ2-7	CASSPPGEREQYF	TGTGCCAGCAGTCCCCCCGGGGAAAGGGAGCAGTACTTC
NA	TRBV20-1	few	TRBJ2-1	CSATQGIEQFF	TGCAGTGCCACTCAGGGGATTGAGCAGTTCTTC
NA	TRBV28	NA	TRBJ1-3	CASRRLSGNTIYF	TGTGCCAGCCGGAGACTCTCTGGAAACACCATATATTTT
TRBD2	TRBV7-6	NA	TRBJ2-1	CASSLGSWGGNEQFF	TGTGCCAGCAGCTTAGGGAGTTGGGGGGGGAATGAGCAGTTCTTC
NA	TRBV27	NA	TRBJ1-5	CASSFGPSNQPQHF	TGTGCCAGCAGTTTCGGTCCTAGCAATCAGCCCCAGCATTTT
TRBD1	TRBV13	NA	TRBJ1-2	CASSPGQVAYGYTF	TGTGCCAGCAGCCCTGGACAGGTGGCCTATGGCTACACCTTC
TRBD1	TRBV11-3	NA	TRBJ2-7	CASSHFRETGESEQYF	TGTGCCAGCAGCCACTTCCGGGAAACAGGGGAGAGCGAGCAGTACTTC